This T cell receptor beta chain was sequenced in a study of identical twins. Study findings and constraints: Rather than following the same donors, the conclusions depended on cross-sectional statistical analysis.

This clonotype appeared many times. Its antigen is as yet unknown. Unique molecular identifiers were in the cDNA, with template-switch universal primer binding. TCRdb called the 5' RACE reads again in MiXCR, with one record for every CDR3 protein. This sample has 400,000 to 500,000 distinct CDR3 sequences, with approximately 17% found just once. Healthy Caucasians alone served as donors. Sequencing used naive T cells sorted from blood. This TCR derives from a man between 45 and 60 years old in good health.

Here the CDR3 reads CAWSSGLSLPVYEQYF. Here the CDR3 DNA reads TGTGCCTGGAGTTCAGGTCTTTCTCTACCCGTCTACGAGCAGTACTTC. V usage is TRBV30 and J usage is TRBJ2-7; D is undetermined. Germline values: CDR1 GTSNPN, CDR2 SVGIG (reference sequence). V was clipped by 2 bases and J by 3 bases, with 20 bases between them. This CDR3 is 16 amino acids long.